Following are 27 T cell receptor beta chains from one sample sequenced in a study of cytomegalovirus exposure and HLA in healthy donors. PCR involved 60 Vbeta and 13 Jbeta primers. Clones were read by immunoSEQ multiplex PCR, and TCRdb kept only the in-frame ones, dropping some. The profile covers under 300,000 clones, with 85% to 95% appearing a single time and about 1.7% taken by the ten largest. Sample: PBMCs. Receptors originate from a girl aged 2 to 9 in good health and CMV-seronegative.

The rearrangement uses TRBV6-4 and TRBJ1-5; 7 bases line up with TRBD1. This CDR3 is 14 amino acids long. The germline V gene has CDR1 MRHNA and CDR2 SNTAGT. With 8 bases clipped from V and 0 bases from J, the junction kept 4 bases outside the gene matches. The CDR3 here is CASRTGDSNQPQHF. CDR3 sequence (DNA): TGTGCCAGCCGCACAGGGGATAGCAATCAGCCCCAGCATTTT.

CDR3 sequence: CASSLSGTRDEKLFF. CDR3 sequence (DNA): TGTGCCAGCTCACTATCCGGGACACGGGATGAAAAACTGTTTTTT. The chain links TRBV18 to TRBJ1-4; D possibly corresponds to TRBD1 (6 bases). The CDR3 is 15 amino acids. The germline V gene has CDR1 KGHSH and CDR2 LQKENI. V gave up 4 bases and J gave up 6 bases, with 15 bases separating them.

V and J are TRBV5-1 and TRBJ2-1; weak D call: TRBD1 (6 bases). This CDR3 spans 16 amino acids. The V gene lost 5 bases and the J gene lost 3 bases, with 18 bases spanning the gap. Germline values: CDR1 SGHRS, CDR2 YFSETQ. This chain's CDR3 is CASRSVQGPRYNEQFF. DNA for the CDR3: TGCGCCAGCAGGTCGGTACAGGGCCCGCGCTACAATGAGCAGTTCTTC.

The V call is TRBV30, the J call TRBJ1-4; TRBD1 is a possible D gene (5 bases). V gave up 7 bases and J gave up 6 bases, with 21 bases separating them. Germline-derived CDR1 and CDR2 are GTSNPN and SVGIG (reference sequence). The CDR3 runs 15 residues. The CDR3 region has the DNA TGTGCCTTATCCGGCCATCCAGCGGGGGATGAAAAACTGTTTTTT. Translated: CALSGHPAGDEKLFF.

The V and J genes are TRBV5-6 and TRBJ2-3; possible D gene TRBD2, 6 bases. CDR3 length: 15 amino acids. Germline values: CDR1 SGHDT, CDR2 YYEEEE. V lost 3 bases to trimming and J lost 5 bases, with 16 bases between them. The CDR3 nucleotides read TGTGCCAGCAGCTGGGGTAGGGGAGCGGGAGATACGCAGTATTTT. Translation: CASSWGRGAGDTQYF.

The gene calls are TRBV5-5 and TRBJ1-3, with 8 bases fitting TRBD1. V dropped 0 bases and J dropped 5; count of bases not matched to a gene: 1. This CDR3 has 14 residues. Germline V lookup: CDR1 SGHKS, CDR2 YYEKEE (reference sequence). This CDR3 reads CASSLGQGRNTIYF. The CDR3 region has the DNA TGTGCCAGCAGCTTGGGACAGGGGAGAAACACCATATATTTT.

The chain uses TRBV5-1 and TRBJ2-5, with 7 positions matching TRBD2. The CDR3 is made up of 14 amino acids. CDR1 is SGHRS, CDR2 YFSETQ, per germline. The ends lost 0 bases at V and 4 bases at J; junction bases unmatched: 3. CDR3 residues: CASSLGGGRETQYF. The CDR3 DNA reads as TGCGCCAGCAGCTTGGGGGGAGGGCGAGAGACCCAGTACTTC.

J is TRBJ1-5 and V is TRBV6-1; D ambiguous. The germline V gene encodes CDR1 MNHNS and CDR2 SASEGT. V was cut by 6 bases and J by 10 bases, with 10 bases left in between. There are 11 residues in the CDR3. Written as DNA, the CDR3 is TGTGCCAGCAGCCCCTTGACACCCCAGCATTTT. Amino acids: CASSPLTPQHF.

This chain uses TRBV5-1 with TRBJ2-7; TRBD1 matches at 7 bases. Germline values: CDR1 SGHRS, CDR2 YFSETQ. The CDR3 runs 14 residues. V dropped 2 bases and J dropped 7; count of bases not matched to a gene: 9. The DNA of the CDR3 is TGCGCCAGCAGCTTCGACAGGGACCTTCAGGAGCAGTACTTC. Encoded protein: CASSFDRDLQEQYF.

The J gene is TRBJ2-3, the V gene TRBV10-1; D is possibly TRBD1 (5 bases). V was trimmed by 7 bases and J by 6 bases, leaving 20 bases between them. Germline V gene sequence: CDR1 WNHNN, CDR2 SYGVQD (reference sequence). This CDR3 is built from 15 residues. CDR3 DNA: TGCGCCAGCATGCCTCCCCCCCCAGGGAAGGATACGCAGTATTTT. Its translation is CASMPPPPGKDTQYF.

V gene TRBV11-2 combines with J gene TRBJ1-1; D may be TRBD1 (6 bases). V was clipped by 1 base and J by 1 base, with 10 bases between them. CDR3 length: 15 amino acids. Germline V gene lookup returns CDR1 SGHAT and CDR2 FQNNGV. The CDR3 DNA reads as TGTGCCAGCAGCTTAGGAACAGGGTGGAACACTGAAGCTTTCTTT. Protein product: CASSLGTGWNTEAFF. The complete variable domain, with remaining parts taken from reference TRBV11-2 and TRBJ1-1, reads EAGVAQSPRYKIIEKRQSVAFWCNPISGHATLYWYQQILGQGPKLLIQFQNNGVVDDSQLPKDRFSAERLKGVDSTLKIQPAKLEDSAVYLCASSLGTGWNTEAFFGQGTRLTVV.

V and J are TRBV5-4 and TRBJ1-3, with 7 bases aligning to TRBD1. The CDR3 has 17 residues. V shed 4 bases, J shed 4 bases, and the junction held 14 bases outside the gene matches. Looked up from germline, CDR1 is SGHNT and CDR2 is YYREEE (reference sequence). The DNA for the CDR3 is TGTGCCAGCAGCCCCACGGGCTTTGGACAGGAGGGAAACACCATATATTTT. Its translation is CASSPTGFGQEGNTIYF.

The V and J genes are TRBV5-1 and TRBJ2-7; 8 nucleotides line up with TRBD1. The CDR3 loop spans 15 amino acids. Germline lookup yields CDR1 SGHRS and CDR2 YFSETQ. Trimming at V came to 7 bases and at J to 3 bases, leaving 12 bases not matched to a gene. CDR3 DNA sequence: TGCGCCAGCCGCCTTGGAGACAGGGGAATCTACGAGCAGTACTTC. Protein sequence: CASRLGDRGIYEQYF.

The J gene is TRBJ2-7, the V gene TRBV11-2; maybe TRBD1 (5 bases). V lost 3 bases, J lost 4 bases, and 10 bases lay in between. CDR1 is SGHAT and CDR2 is FQNNGV in the germline V gene. CDR3 length: 13 amino acids. This CDR3 reads CASSFLQVYEQYF. The CDR3 region has the DNA TGTGCCAGCAGCTTTTTACAGGTATACGAGCAGTACTTC.

In DNA, the CDR3 is TGCAGCGCCAAACAGGGGACAGGGCGGAACTATGGCTACACCTTC. Protein: CSAKQGTGRNYGYTF. The chain uses TRBV29-1 and TRBJ1-2, with 9 bases fitting TRBD1. The germline V gene has CDR1 SQVTM and CDR2 ANQGSEA. The CDR3 is made up of 15 amino acids. After removal of 7 bases from V and 2 bases from J, the junction contained 11 bases not matched to a gene.

The rearrangement links TRBV27 to TRBJ2-7; 7 bases are a match to TRBD2. From germline, CDR1 is MNHEY and CDR2 SMNVEV (reference sequence). The length of the CDR3 is 15 residues. J was trimmed by 2 bases and V by 2 bases; bases with no gene match: 6. CDR3 protein: CASSLVAGETYEQYF. The CDR3 DNA is TGTGCCAGCAGTTTAGTTGCGGGAGAGACCTACGAGCAGTACTTC.

V and J are TRBV7-3 and TRBJ1-1; D unclear. The CDR3 contains 13 residues. Trimming cost V 6 bases and J 5 bases, with 13 bases left between them. Looked up from germline, CDR1 is SGHTA and CDR2 is FQGTGA. CDR3 DNA: TGTGCCAGCAGTACCAGCCGGGAGACTGAAGCTTTCTTT. It is translated as CASSTSRETEAFF. Variable domain in full (rest from reference TRBV7-3 and TRBJ1-1): GAGVSQTPSNKVTEKGKYVELRCDPISGHTALYWYRQSLGQGPEFLIYFQGTGAADDSGLPNDRFFAVRPEGSVSTLKIQRTERGDSAVYLCASSTSRETEAFFGQGTRLTVV.

With respect to this clone: Distinct nucleotide sequences in the sample also encode this CDR3. V usage is TRBV6-5 and J usage is TRBJ1-1; D might be TRBD1 (5 bases). Per germline, CDR1 MNHEY and CDR2 SVGAGI. V lost 2 bases to trimming and J lost 2 bases, with 6 bases between them. This CDR3 comprises 13 residues. In DNA form, the CDR3 reads TGTGCCAGCAGTTACACAGGAAACACTGAAGCTTTCTTT. This encodes CASSYTGNTEAFF.

A single count supports this clone. The chain employs TRBV11-2 and TRBJ2-7; D ambiguous. The V gene lost 2 bases and the J gene lost 5 bases, with 7 bases spanning the gap. The V gene's germline CDR1 is SGHAT and CDR2 FQNNGV. The CDR3 is 12 residues long. CDR3 DNA sequence: TGTGCCAGCAGCTTAATGAGGAACGAGCAGTACTTC. It specifies CASSLMRNEQYF.

The chain has TRBV5-1 and TRBJ1-6; no reliable D call. The V end was cut by 0 bases, the J end by 7 bases, with 11 bases between. Germline V gene sequence: CDR1 SGHRS, CDR2 YFSETQ. The CDR3 runs 15 residues. The DNA of the CDR3 is TGCGCCAGCAGCTTGGAGGTCACAGAGAATTCACCCCTCCACTTT. Translated, it gives CASSLEVTENSPLHF.

The chain recombines TRBV27 with TRBJ1-1; D not certain. V shed 0 bases and J shed 6 bases, with 11 bases lying between them. The CDR3 length is 14 residues. Germline-derived CDR1 and CDR2 are MNHEY and SMNVEV (reference sequence). The CDR3 DNA is TGTGCCAGCAGTTTATCGTCCTTTTCCCCTGAAGCTTTCTTT. Its protein product is CASSLSSFSPEAFF.

The gene calls are TRBV9 and TRBJ2-1; 10 bases are a match to TRBD2. V shed 3 bases, J shed 7 bases, and the junction held 16 bases outside the gene matches. The CDR3 is 18 residues long. Looked up from germline, CDR1 is SGDLS and CDR2 is YYNGEE. CDR3: CASSALGVAGGRPNEQFF. CDR3 nucleotides: TGTGCCAGCAGCGCCCTAGGGGTAGCGGGGGGCCGGCCAAATGAGCAGTTCTTC.

The chain employs TRBV2 and TRBJ2-7; no definite D call. Germline V lookup: CDR1 SNHLY, CDR2 FYNNEI. Trimming cost V 3 bases and J 2 bases, with 11 bases left between them. CDR3 length equals 14 residues. The CDR3 region is CASSEADITYEQYF. The CDR3 DNA reads TGTGCCAGCAGTGAGGCCGACATCACCTACGAGCAGTACTTC.

This sequence joins TRBV27 and TRBJ1-5, with 10 bases identical to TRBD1. Germline CDR1 is MNHEY and CDR2 is SMNVEV (reference sequence). Trimming took 6 bases from V and 6 from J; bases not matched to a gene: 5. The CDR3 sequence is 14 residues long. CDR3 nucleotide sequence: TGTGCCAGCAGGACAGGGGGCGCGAGTCAGCCCCAGCATTTT. Residues: CASRTGGASQPQHF.

This chain uses TRBV2 with TRBJ1-4; TRBD1 matches 7 bases. Germline CDR1 and CDR2: SNHLY and FYNNEI. The J segment lost 3 bases and the V segment lost 8 bases, leaving 9 bases of the junction unmatched. The CDR3 extends over 15 amino acids. The CDR3 nucleotides are TGTGCCAGCGACCAAGACAGGGCATCTAATGAAAAACTGTTTTTT. It specifies CASDQDRASNEKLFF.

The rearrangement uses TRBV4-1 and TRBJ2-3; 9 bases fit TRBD2. The CDR3 extends over 15 amino acids. Per the germline V gene, CDR1 is MGHRA and CDR2 is YSYEKL. V trimming: 5 bases; J trimming: 1 base; junction bases outside the gene matches: 4. CDR3 sequence reads: CASSSRTSGTDTQYF. Written as DNA, the CDR3 is TGCGCCAGCAGCTCGCGGACTAGCGGCACAGATACGCAGTATTTT.

This sequence joins TRBV27 and TRBJ2-1; D uncertain. CDR1 is MNHEY and CDR2 is SMNVEV in the germline V gene (reference sequence). V lost 3 bases, J lost 2 bases, and 11 bases lay in between. The CDR3 loop spans 15 amino acids. CDR3: CASSFGVMAYNEQFF. In DNA form, the CDR3 reads TGTGCCAGCAGTTTCGGAGTCATGGCCTACAATGAGCAGTTCTTC.